This section outlines one TCR beta chain sequence together with its context. This entry belongs to a study of patients and donors after allogeneic stem cell transplantation. V lost 4 bases, J lost 0 bases, and 18 bases stayed unmatched. CDR3 size: 20 residues. Using its own MiXCR run on the RT-PCR reads, TCRdb lists one record per CDR3 protein. The table shows about 200,000 distinct CDR3 sequences, with about 40% occurring only once. The J gene is TRBJ1-3, the V gene TRBV12-3 or TRBV12-4; 7 nucleotides align to TRBD1. Material: blood, either unsorted or a sorted T cell fraction (not recorded which). This clonotype was sampled from a human donor who was either an allogeneic HSCT recipient or a stem cell or donor lymphocyte infusion donor (not recorded which). It is not recorded whose cells these are; they may come from a transplant donor. The CDR3 region is CASSSFKHSRDSFSGNTIYF. CDR3 in DNA: TGTGCCAGCAGTTCATTCAAGCATTCTAGGGACAGCTTCTCTGGAAACACCATATATTTT.